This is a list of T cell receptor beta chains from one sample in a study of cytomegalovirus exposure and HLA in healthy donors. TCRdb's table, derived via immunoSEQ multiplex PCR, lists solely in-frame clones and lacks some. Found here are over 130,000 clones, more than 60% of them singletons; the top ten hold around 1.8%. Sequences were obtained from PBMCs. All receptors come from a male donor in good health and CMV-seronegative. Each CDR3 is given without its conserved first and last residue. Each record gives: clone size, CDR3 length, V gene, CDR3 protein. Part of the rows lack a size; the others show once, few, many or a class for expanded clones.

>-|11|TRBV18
ASSPGERSHQY
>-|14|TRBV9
ASSVGVNGNTDTQY
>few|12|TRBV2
ASKRSGVGYEQY
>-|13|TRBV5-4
ASSVGQGTNEKLF
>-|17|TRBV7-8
ASSPKRIGTGKSNYGYT
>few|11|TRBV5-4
ASRLAGIGEQF
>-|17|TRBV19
ASSIEGLAGAPSYNEQF
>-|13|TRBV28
ASSLLSGAAYEQY
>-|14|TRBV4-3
ASSRVAGTSGYEQY
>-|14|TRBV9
ASSLGQGPNSAEQY
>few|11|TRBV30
AWSVLLRQEQY
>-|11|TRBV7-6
ASSLERGTEAF
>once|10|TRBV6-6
ASSGTSTEQF
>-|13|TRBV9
ASSVTGSVNTEAF
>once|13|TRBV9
ASSYTGAGANVLT
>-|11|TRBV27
ASSWGNNQPQH
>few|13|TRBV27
ASNPRQGVNTEAF
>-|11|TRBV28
ASRGQANEKLF
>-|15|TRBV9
ASSVGLTSGGAETQY
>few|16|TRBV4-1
ASSQGARTYATNEKLF
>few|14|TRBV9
ASSVGDSGGRETQY
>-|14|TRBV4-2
ASSQGQGRLAGELF
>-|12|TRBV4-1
ASSAGAGNYGYT
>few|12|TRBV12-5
ASVRRGNTGELF
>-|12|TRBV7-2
ASSPHKDSNEQY
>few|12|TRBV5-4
ASSLDPPAGELF
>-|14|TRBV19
ASSIGPQGSTDTQY
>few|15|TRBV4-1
ASSQEEGWWVTDTQY
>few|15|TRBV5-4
ASSKGTGDPGANVLT
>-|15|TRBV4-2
ASSQGFPGQMNTEAF
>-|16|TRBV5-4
ASKSGTSGGRPYNEQF
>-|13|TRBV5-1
ASSLGQGGEETQY
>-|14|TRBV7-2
ASSRTLAGSYNEQF
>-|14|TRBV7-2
ASIKGSGGFQETQY
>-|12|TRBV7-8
ASSPALGNQPQH
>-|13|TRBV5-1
SSSSGTSIADTQY
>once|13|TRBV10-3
AISEEGSSYNEQF
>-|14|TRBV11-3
ASSLESGAGSTEAF
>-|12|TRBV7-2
ASSRDRSTDTQY
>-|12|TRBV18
ASSRGKDSGTQY
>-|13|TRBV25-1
ASSEYQQPSGELF
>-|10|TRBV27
ASSPTGRTQY
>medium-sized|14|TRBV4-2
ASSLRAGNSGNTIY
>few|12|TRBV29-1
SAAPGASNEKLF
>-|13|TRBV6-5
ASSYTLTGISGYP
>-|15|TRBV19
ASSATGLKSLYYGYT
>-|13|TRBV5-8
ASSLAVYSNQPQH
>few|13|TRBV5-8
ASSSQGRGQETQY
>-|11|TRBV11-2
AIPGQGIYEQY
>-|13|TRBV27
ASSLRGTAEQPQH
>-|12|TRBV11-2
ASSLGTIRHEQF
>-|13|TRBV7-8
ASSLGPGSGTEAF
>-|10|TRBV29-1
SVEDYGYGYT
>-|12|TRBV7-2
ASSSGTGRGEQY
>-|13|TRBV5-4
ASSLSPGSTDTQY
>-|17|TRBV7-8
ASSPWRASGGAGRETQY
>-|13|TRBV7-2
ASSLGLAQRYEQY
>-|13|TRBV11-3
ASSRRDSYTDTQY